These 6 T cell receptor beta chains were all obtained from the same sample, sequenced in a study of post-analysis software for immune sequencing data. Study conclusions and caveats: Four or five TRBV segments (TRBV5-6, TRBV5-1 and TRBV20-1 among them) occurred more frequently in patients than in controls.

Carried by the TCR beta cDNA libraries were unique molecular identifiers. One entry per CDR3 protein, called by TCRdb with MiXCR from the PCR reads. The sample yields hundreds of thousands of distinct CDR3 sequences, approximately 30% seen once. Their target antigens are unknown. The sample was blood. These receptors all stem from a girl aged 5 to 17 with multiple sclerosis.

The sample holds a few counts of this clonotype. This chain joins TRBV28 and TRBJ2-7; TRBD1 aligns across 9 bases. Germline V lookup: CDR1 MDHEN, CDR2 SYDVKM. The CDR3 totals 12 residues. V lost 5 bases to trimming and J lost 9 bases; unmatched junction nucleotides: 5. The CDR3 is CASSVGQGRQYF. The DNA for the CDR3 is TGTGCCAGCAGTGTTGGACAGGGGCGGCAGTACTTC.

This clonotype was counted a single time. V and J are TRBV20-1 and TRBJ1-1, with 7 bases identical to TRBD1. V gave up 3 bases and J gave up 1 base; unmatched junction bases: 5. The CDR3 length is 14 residues. Germline CDR1 and CDR2: DFQATT and SNEGSKA (reference sequence). DNA of the CDR3: TGCAGTGCTAGTTCGGGACAGACGAACACTGAAGCTTTCTTT. Residues: CSASSGQTNTEAFF.

The V gene is TRBV7-2, the J gene TRBJ2-7; 9 bases are a match to TRBD2. Germline V gives CDR1 SGHTA, CDR2 FQGNSA. V gave up 5 bases and J gave up 0 bases; unmatched junction bases: 8. This CDR3 contains 16 residues. Written as DNA, the CDR3 is TGTGCCAGCAGCCCCGGGGGACTAGCCAGCTCCTACGAGCAGTACTTC. Its translation is CASSPGGLASSYEQYF.

This clonotype was detected ten times or more. The chain is built from TRBV29-1 and TRBJ2-3; D ambiguous. V was shortened by 0 bases and J by 4 bases, with 8 bases between the two germline ends. This CDR3 comprises 13 residues. Germline lookup yields CDR1 SQVTM and CDR2 ANQGSEA. CDR3 bases: TGCAGCGTTGAAGAGGTAGTCGCAGATACGCAGTATTTT. Its protein product is CSVEEVVADTQYF.

The CDR3 bases are TGCAGTGCTAGTGTTCCGGGACTGAGCACCTACAAGCAGTACTTC. Translation gives CSASVPGLSTYKQYF. V and J are TRBV20-1 and TRBJ2-4, with D tentatively TRBD2 (6 bases). V lost 3 bases and J 13 bases, leaving 25 bases between the germline ends. The germline V gene has CDR1 DFQATT and CDR2 SNEGSKA (reference sequence). There are 15 residues in the CDR3.

The chain has TRBV7-9 and TRBJ2-1; D perhaps matches TRBD2 (6 bases). Trimming stripped 5 bases from V and 7 bases from J, with 18 bases between. CDR1 and CDR2 from the germline V gene are SEHNR and FQNEAQ (reference sequence). The CDR3 has 15 amino acids. The DNA of the CDR3 is TGTGCCAGCAGCCCAGACGGAGGAGGGTGGAATGAGCAGTTCTTC. This gives the protein CASSPDGGGWNEQFF. The whole variable domain, remainder taken from reference TRBV7-9 and TRBJ2-1, is DTGVSQNPRHKITKRGQNVTFRCDPISEHNRLYWYRQTLGQGPEFLTYFQNEAQLEKSRLLSDRFSAERPKGSFSTLEIQRTEQGDSAMYLCASSPDGGGWNEQFFGPGTRLTVL.